The rows below give T cell receptor beta chains drawn from one sample of a study of naive and memory T cell subsets. MiXCR was run by TCRdb on the UMI-ligation and nested PCR reads, yielding one entry per CDR3 protein. The sample yields approximately 150,000 distinct CDR3 sequences, approximately 21% seen once. The sample consisted of naive CD8+ T cells from blood. The source is a human donor in good health. Both conserved end residues are part of each CDR3. Each record gives: D gene, clone size, J gene, V gene, CDR3 protein, CDR3 DNA. The D gene is left open where the match is weak. Clone size is shown for a subset of rows, as once, few, many or a class of expanded clone.

D gene: .
clone size: few
J gene: TRBJ1-5
V gene: TRBV6-1
CDR3 protein: CASSEGDGHSNQPQHF
CDR3 DNA: TGTGCCAGCAGTGAAGGGGACGGCCATAGCAATCAGCCCCAGCATTTT

D gene: .
clone size: few
J gene: TRBJ2-5
V gene: TRBV6-1
CDR3 protein: CASKRKGKETQYF
CDR3 DNA: TGTGCCAGCAAGCGGAAGGGGAAGGAGACCCAGTACTTC

D gene: .
clone size: .
J gene: TRBJ2-1
V gene: TRBV7-9
CDR3 protein: CASDEADNEQFF
CDR3 DNA: TGTGCCAGCGATGAGGCGGACAATGAGCAGTTCTTC

D gene: .
clone size: few
J gene: TRBJ1-2
V gene: TRBV28
CDR3 protein: CASSPPRDHLWYGYTF
CDR3 DNA: TGTGCCAGCAGTCCGCCCCGGGACCACCTGTGGTATGGCTACACCTTC

D gene: .
clone size: .
J gene: TRBJ2-2
V gene: TRBV7-2
CDR3 protein: CASSLPSSMTNTGELFF
CDR3 DNA: TGTGCCAGCAGCTTACCGTCCAGCATGACAAACACCGGGGAGCTGTTTTTT

D gene: TRBD1
clone size: few
J gene: TRBJ1-4
V gene: TRBV7-9
CDR3 protein: CASSHRDRVIIEKLFF
CDR3 DNA: TGTGCCAGCAGCCACCGGGACAGGGTCATTATTGAAAAACTGTTTTTT

D gene: TRBD1
clone size: .
J gene: TRBJ2-1
V gene: TRBV6-2/TRBV6-3
CDR3 protein: CASSQGTGNYNEQFF
CDR3 DNA: TGTGCCAGCAGCCAAGGGACAGGGAATTACAATGAGCAGTTCTTC

D gene: .
clone size: .
J gene: TRBJ2-5
V gene: TRBV6-6
CDR3 protein: CASSYSNPREKETQYF
CDR3 DNA: TGTGCCAGCAGTTACTCGAATCCCAGGGAGAAAGAGACCCAGTACTTC

D gene: TRBD1
clone size: .
J gene: TRBJ2-1
V gene: TRBV5-6
CDR3 protein: CASQHWPGRGISYEQFF
CDR3 DNA: TGTGCCAGCCAACACTGGCCGGGCAGGGGGATATCATATGAGCAGTTCTTC

D gene: TRBD2
clone size: .
J gene: TRBJ2-1
V gene: TRBV5-5
CDR3 protein: CASSLVSLAGDNEQFF
CDR3 DNA: TGTGCCAGCAGCTTGGTTAGCCTAGCGGGAGACAATGAGCAGTTCTTC

D gene: .
clone size: few
J gene: TRBJ2-7
V gene: TRBV28
CDR3 protein: CASTSLRGPYEQYF
CDR3 DNA: TGTGCCAGCACCTCATTACGAGGACCCTACGAGCAGTACTTC

D gene: TRBD2
clone size: .
J gene: TRBJ2-1
V gene: TRBV7-6
CDR3 protein: CASSQGSGLAGHSSYNEQFF
CDR3 DNA: TGTGCCAGCAGCCAGGGGTCGGGACTAGCGGGTCATAGCTCCTACAATGAGCAGTTCTTC

D gene: TRBD2
clone size: .
J gene: TRBJ2-3
V gene: TRBV7-3
CDR3 protein: CASSQGLAGWEDTQYF
CDR3 DNA: TGTGCCAGCAGCCAGGGACTAGCGGGGTGGGAAGATACGCAGTATTTT

D gene: .
clone size: few
J gene: TRBJ2-3
V gene: TRBV7-2
CDR3 protein: CASSNLGQPTDTQYF
CDR3 DNA: TGTGCCAGCAGCAACCTGGGGCAGCCCACAGATACGCAGTATTTT

D gene: .
clone size: few
J gene: TRBJ1-1
V gene: TRBV6-5
CDR3 protein: CASRSLTSKDTEAFF
CDR3 DNA: TGTGCCAGCAGGTCCCTAACCTCCAAGGACACTGAAGCTTTCTTT

D gene: TRBD2
clone size: few
J gene: TRBJ2-4
V gene: TRBV29-1
CDR3 protein: CSVVGASGKGQTKNIQYF
CDR3 DNA: TGCAGCGTTGTTGGGGCTAGCGGGAAGGGTCAAACCAAAAACATTCAGTACTTC

D gene: .
clone size: few
J gene: TRBJ1-1
V gene: TRBV7-6
CDR3 protein: CASSLGLGDGPNTEAFF
CDR3 DNA: TGTGCCAGCAGCTTAGGTTTAGGGGACGGCCCGAACACTGAAGCTTTCTTT

D gene: TRBD2
clone size: .
J gene: TRBJ2-3
V gene: TRBV7-9
CDR3 protein: CASSQPLGGSGTDTQYF
CDR3 DNA: TGTGCCAGCAGCCAACCCCTCGGCGGGAGTGGGACAGATACGCAGTATTTT

D gene: .
clone size: .
J gene: TRBJ1-1
V gene: TRBV7-9
CDR3 protein: CASSLVGLGNTEAFF
CDR3 DNA: TGTGCCAGCAGCTTAGTAGGCTTAGGGAACACTGAAGCTTTCTTT

D gene: .
clone size: few
J gene: TRBJ2-5
V gene: TRBV11-2
CDR3 protein: CASTNLLAKYQETQYF
CDR3 DNA: TGTGCCAGCACCAATCTCCTAGCAAAGTACCAAGAGACCCAGTACTTC

D gene: TRBD2
clone size: .
J gene: TRBJ2-7
V gene: TRBV9
CDR3 protein: CASSAWTSGSSYEQYF
CDR3 DNA: TGTGCCAGCAGCGCCTGGACTAGCGGGAGCTCCTACGAGCAGTACTTC

D gene: .
clone size: .
J gene: TRBJ2-1
V gene: TRBV4-1
CDR3 protein: CASSQVLAFFEQFF
CDR3 DNA: TGCGCCAGCAGCCAAGTTCTCGCTTTTTTTGAGCAGTTCTTC

D gene: .
clone size: few
J gene: TRBJ2-3
V gene: TRBV6-5
CDR3 protein: CASSKGDTQYF
CDR3 DNA: TGTGCCAGCTCGAAGGGAGATACGCAGTATTTT

D gene: .
clone size: .
J gene: TRBJ1-5
V gene: TRBV9
CDR3 protein: CASSVDGSNQPQHF
CDR3 DNA: TGTGCCAGCAGCGTAGACGGTAGCAATCAGCCCCAGCATTTT

D gene: TRBD1
clone size: once
J gene: TRBJ2-7
V gene: TRBV5-5
CDR3 protein: CASSPRQGMGYEQYF
CDR3 DNA: TGTGCCAGCAGCCCGCGACAGGGGATGGGGTACGAGCAGTACTTC

D gene: .
clone size: .
J gene: TRBJ2-5
V gene: TRBV29-1
CDR3 protein: CSVDSGSEETQYF
CDR3 DNA: TGCAGCGTTGATTCCGGGTCTGAAGAGACCCAGTACTTC

D gene: TRBD2
clone size: .
J gene: TRBJ2-1
V gene: TRBV27
CDR3 protein: CASSPSGTSFEQFF
CDR3 DNA: TGTGCCAGCAGTCCCAGTGGGACTAGCTTCGAGCAGTTCTTC

D gene: TRBD1
clone size: few
J gene: TRBJ2-1
V gene: TRBV10-3
CDR3 protein: CAISESVNRGRDEQFF
CDR3 DNA: TGTGCCATCAGTGAGTCGGTTAACAGGGGGCGCGATGAGCAGTTCTTC

D gene: TRBD2
clone size: few
J gene: TRBJ2-1
V gene: TRBV4-2
CDR3 protein: CASSQVTSGSLWEQFF
CDR3 DNA: TGTGCCAGCAGCCAAGTAACTAGCGGGAGTCTTTGGGAGCAGTTCTTC

D gene: TRBD1
clone size: few
J gene: TRBJ2-7
V gene: TRBV12-3/TRBV12-4
CDR3 protein: CASSPGQGGPYEQYF
CDR3 DNA: TGTGCCAGCAGCCCAGGACAGGGTGGCCCCTACGAGCAGTACTTC

D gene: .
clone size: few
J gene: TRBJ2-4
V gene: TRBV28
CDR3 protein: CASSLAEGFKNIQYF
CDR3 DNA: TGTGCCAGCAGTTTGGCGGAGGGGTTCAAAAACATTCAGTACTTC

D gene: .
clone size: few
J gene: TRBJ1-3
V gene: TRBV5-1
CDR3 protein: CASSVDPDSGNTIYF
CDR3 DNA: TGCGCCAGCAGCGTGGACCCTGACTCTGGAAACACCATATATTTT

D gene: TRBD1
clone size: few
J gene: TRBJ2-2
V gene: TRBV29-1
CDR3 protein: CSAPKPGQSNTGELFF
CDR3 DNA: TGCAGCGCCCCAAAACCGGGACAGTCGAACACCGGGGAGCTGTTTTTT

D gene: TRBD2
clone size: .
J gene: TRBJ2-1
V gene: TRBV20-1
CDR3 protein: CTSSGISNEQFF
CDR3 DNA: TGCACTTCTAGCGGGATTAGTAATGAGCAGTTCTTC

D gene: TRBD2
clone size: few
J gene: TRBJ2-3
V gene: TRBV5-6
CDR3 protein: CASSSAGDLRDTQYF
CDR3 DNA: TGTGCCAGCAGCTCAGCGGGAGACCTGAGAGATACGCAGTATTTT

D gene: TRBD2
clone size: .
J gene: TRBJ2-3
V gene: TRBV5-4
CDR3 protein: CASSPGLGTLDTQYF
CDR3 DNA: TGTGCCAGCAGCCCTGGACTAGGCACATTGGATACGCAGTATTTT

D gene: .
clone size: few
J gene: TRBJ2-7
V gene: TRBV24-1
CDR3 protein: CATSDRNDRRQYQYEQYF
CDR3 DNA: TGTGCCACCAGTGATCGAAATGACAGGAGACAGTATCAATACGAGCAGTACTTC

D gene: TRBD2
clone size: .
J gene: TRBJ2-2
V gene: TRBV7-3
CDR3 protein: CASSLLAGGPNTGELFF
CDR3 DNA: TGTGCCAGCAGCTTGCTAGCGGGAGGACCGAACACCGGGGAGCTGTTTTTT

D gene: TRBD1
clone size: .
J gene: TRBJ1-2
V gene: TRBV28
CDR3 protein: CASRPGTELPRPRNYGYTF
CDR3 DNA: TGTGCCAGCAGACCGGGGACAGAACTTCCAAGACCCAGAAACTATGGCTACACCTTC

D gene: TRBD2
clone size: few
J gene: TRBJ2-1
V gene: TRBV7-9
CDR3 protein: CASSLLAGETYNEQFF
CDR3 DNA: TGTGCCAGCAGCTTGCTAGCGGGAGAAACCTACAATGAGCAGTTCTTC

D gene: .
clone size: .
J gene: TRBJ2-1
V gene: TRBV28
CDR3 protein: CASTSPGNEQFF
CDR3 DNA: TGTGCCAGCACCTCCCCGGGGAATGAGCAGTTCTTC

D gene: TRBD1
clone size: many
J gene: TRBJ2-7
V gene: TRBV20-1
CDR3 protein: CSASVPDRVDEQYF
CDR3 DNA: TGCAGTGCTAGTGTCCCCGACAGGGTAGACGAGCAGTACTTC

D gene: .
clone size: .
J gene: TRBJ2-7
V gene: TRBV29-1
CDR3 protein: CSVEDTGSQYEQYF
CDR3 DNA: TGCAGCGTTGAAGATACCGGGAGTCAATACGAGCAGTACTTC

D gene: .
clone size: few
J gene: TRBJ1-2
V gene: TRBV11-2
CDR3 protein: CASSFEGYYGYTF
CDR3 DNA: TGTGCCAGCAGCTTCGAGGGGTACTATGGCTACACCTTC

D gene: .
clone size: many
J gene: TRBJ2-7
V gene: TRBV11-2
CDR3 protein: CASSSSLDDEQYF
CDR3 DNA: TGTGCCAGCAGCTCCTCTTTGGATGACGAGCAGTACTTC

D gene: .
clone size: few
J gene: TRBJ1-3
V gene: TRBV5-5
CDR3 protein: CASSTGISGNTIYF
CDR3 DNA: TGTGCCAGCAGTACGGGCATCTCTGGAAACACCATATATTTT